This T cell receptor (beta chain) is drawn from a study of blood T cell repertoires in COVID-19 (dated by TCRdb to about 2020). With respect to the entire study: Samples covering the acute and convalescent phases of COVID-19 were provided by collaborators in the United States, Italy and Spain. The repertoires were made available in a free public database intended to serve as a resource for research on the immune response to SARS-CoV-2. Subjects who had been exposed to COVID-19, were actively infected with it, or had recovered from it provided the deeply sampled blood TCRbeta repertoires that made up the dataset. The material from the prospective study consisted of cDNA or gDNA derived from T cells, B-cell-depleted T cells, or PBMCs. Nearly every sample came with metadata listing a de-identified subject ID, COVID-19 status, age in years and sex. Where HLA class I and class II types were available, the types were taken from metadata supplied by the sample provider, not from assay-based typing. The samples were drawn from the first 160 participants of the ongoing ImmuneRACE study and from roughly 1,300 subjects provided by 6 global collaborators. Findings and caveats that apply to the study as a whole: How much clinical and demographic metadata was included differed by source and by participant, and the metadata was provided uncurated.

About this clone itself: This clone's antigen is unknown. No much larger clonotype is one base removed from it; base qualities were not supplied.

The immunoSEQ Assay, a bias-controlled multiplex PCR, was used to amplify TCRbeta CDR3 regions from genomic DNA. The original pipeline was this. The number of nucleated cells in each sample was estimated from the amplification of reference gene primers within the assay. To quantify the absolute abundance of each unique TCRbeta CDR3 rearrangement, sequence reads were collapsed and filtered. For each sample, productive Simpson clonality was calculated as the square root of Simpson's diversity index over productive rearrangements. TCRdb took this table from immuneACCESS and kept in-frame rearrangements with V and J called. Such tables lack part of the clones; where checked against another copy, unresolved V genes explain under half of the gap, and the rest is unexplained. V, J and clone size reflect that table, while D and trimming were determined from the DNA. Within this sample are about 140,000 clones, with over 80% of them counted one time only. Together, the top ten hold about 10% of the sample.

CDR1 and CDR2 were assigned from the germline V gene as MNHEY and SVGAGI. Inclusive of the bounding cysteine and phenylalanine, the CDR3 is 13 residues long. The entry retains the CDR3 DNA only, 39 bases that are in frame from base 1. The junction carries 9 bases between V and J, which are trimmed by 6 bases and 6 bases respectively. In the prospective study, participants were about 18 to 90 years old, resided in fewer than 25 geographic areas of the United States, and were enrolled through a virtual design. To assign participants to cohorts, the prospective study relied on clinical history that participants themselves reported in a screening survey and a study questionnaire. Recovered participants in ImmuneRACE Cohort 3 were defined as having two consecutive negative NP/OP PCR tests, clearance from a healthcare professional, or resolution of symptoms. Each participant in the prospective study had whole blood, serum and a nasopharyngeal or oropharyngeal swab collected by mobile phlebotomists. Over a 2-month period, participants in the prospective study had the option of providing additional blood draws and questionnaires. Prospective study blood samples were shipped either frozen or at room temperature before DNA extraction.

Recombination linked TRBV6-5 to TRBJ1-6; TRBD1 is a weak D gene call, 6 bases matching. The clonotype originates from a man in his 60s who had recovered from COVID-19. The sequencing sample was made of PBMCs or T cells enriched from blood (not recorded which). The CDR3: CASRGTSNSPLHF. At the DNA level, the sequence is TGTGCCAGCAGGGGGACAAGTAATTCACCCCTCCACTTT.